This TCR beta chain was identified in a study of identical twins. Losses at the gene ends were 5 bases for V and 2 bases for J; bases not matched to a gene: 4. Germline V gives CDR1 SQVTM, CDR2 ANQGSEA. The CDR3 spans 15 residues. MiXCR, applied by TCRdb to the 5' RACE reads, yields one record per CDR3 protein. The sample lists more than 200,000 distinct CDR3 sequences; 11% to 15% were seen once. This clonotype was seen only a few times. The chain uses TRBV29-1 and TRBJ2-3; 13 bases agree with TRBD2. Sequences were obtained from memory (CD45RO+) T cells sorted from blood. The TCR sequence derives from a woman aged 18-29 years in good health. Here the CDR3 reads CSVLGLAGPTDTQYF. CDR3 coding DNA: TGCAGCGTTTTGGGACTAGCGGGACCCACAGATACGCAGTATTTT.